This entry is about one T cell receptor beta chain. Each patient's relapse followed autologous stem cell transplantation, and brentuximab vedotin exposure varied. Sequenced by immunoSEQ multiplex PCR; TCRdb stores in-frame clones only, minus some. The repertoire includes almost 100,000 clones, roughly 92% of them detected once, and less than 3.5% sits in the top ten. With V trimmed by 6 bases and J by 5 bases, 15 bases remained unmatched. Germline CDR1 MNHEY, CDR2 SMNVEV (reference sequence). The CDR3 runs to 16 residues. This specimen belongs to a study of PD-1 blockade in classical Hodgkin lymphoma.

The receptor was derived from a human donor with classical Hodgkin lymphoma. The J gene is TRBJ2-7, the V gene TRBV27; 8 bases fit TRBD1. The specimen was peripheral blood mononuclear cells (PBMCs), collected at baseline. For the CDR3, the DNA is TGTGCCAGCAGCCAACCGACAGGGGCTACCGGGGACGAGCAGTACTTC. It encodes CASSQPTGATGDEQYF.